These T cell receptor beta chains were read from a single sample in a study of cytomegalovirus exposure and HLA in healthy donors. The table came from immunoSEQ multiplex PCR; TCRdb's copy has only in-frame clones and leaves some out. The sample consists of about 140,000 clones, 65% to 85% of them appearing once. What was sequenced was PBMCs. These receptors came from a male donor in good health and CMV-seronegative. Each CDR3 is given with its conserved first and last residue. D genes are given only for firm matches. Part of the rows lack a size; the others show once, few, many or a class for expanded clones.

d_call	clone_size	j_call	v_call	cdr3_nt	cdr3_aa
NA	few	TRBJ2-3	TRBV5-4	TGTGCCAGCAGCTTGGACTCCCTCGAGGCAGATACGCAGTATTTT	CASSLDSLEADTQYF
NA	few	TRBJ1-1	TRBV5-1	TGCGCCAGCAGCCTAGGGACACCGGTAATTGAAGCTTTCTTT	CASSLGTPVIEAFF
NA	NA	TRBJ1-5	TRBV30	TGTGCCTGGATTAGATCCGGTCAGCCCCAGCATTTT	CAWIRSGQPQHF
NA	NA	TRBJ1-3	TRBV5-4	TGTGCCAGCAGCTTGGACGGACTAGGAAACACCATATATTTT	CASSLDGLGNTIYF
NA	NA	TRBJ2-7	TRBV9	TGTGCCAGCAGTGCCGGGACACAGATCTACGAGCAGTACTTC	CASSAGTQIYEQYF
NA	once	TRBJ1-1	TRBV28	TGTGCCAGCGGGCCGGCGGCTTTCTTT	CASGPAAFF
NA	NA	TRBJ2-7	TRBV27	TGTGCCAGCAGTTTATGGGAGGGGGCCTACGAGCAGTACTTC	CASSLWEGAYEQYF
TRBD1	once	TRBJ1-1	TRBV6-6	TGTGCCAGCAGTCGACAGGGAAGGCGGACCACTGAAGCTTTCTTT	CASSRQGRRTTEAFF
NA	NA	TRBJ1-1	TRBV11-2	TGTGCCAGCCGAGAAATCGGGAGTCCTGAAGCTTTCTTT	CASREIGSPEAFF
TRBD2	NA	TRBJ2-1	TRBV7-9	TGTGCCAGCAGCTGGACTAGCGGGAGGCCTTACAATGAGCAGTTCTTC	CASSWTSGRPYNEQFF
TRBD1	NA	TRBJ1-1	TRBV13	TGTGCCAGCAGCGCCGGACAGGGGAACACTGAAGCTTTCTTT	CASSAGQGNTEAFF
NA	once	TRBJ2-3	TRBV10-3	TGTGCCATCAGCATCGGGGTACTAAGCACAGATACGCAGTATTTT	CAISIGVLSTDTQYF
TRBD2	NA	TRBJ2-1	TRBV5-4	TGTGCCAGCAGCGACTCTAGCGGGAGGGTGGATGAGCAGTTCTTC	CASSDSSGRVDEQFF
TRBD2	NA	TRBJ2-1	TRBV19	TGTGCCAGTAGTCCCTACCCGCGACTAGCGGGAGGGCCGGGTGAGCAGTTCTTC	CASSPYPRLAGGPGEQFF
TRBD1	NA	TRBJ2-7	TRBV10-3	TGTGCCATCAGTGCGGATTGGACAGGAGAACTCGAGCAGTACTTC	CAISADWTGELEQYF
TRBD2	NA	TRBJ2-7	TRBV19	TGTGCCAGTAGTTCTCTTAGCGGGAGAACTTACGAGCAGTACTTC	CASSSLSGRTYEQYF
TRBD2	NA	TRBJ2-3	TRBV4-3	TGCGCCAGCAGCCAAGATACTAGCGGTTTCACATATACGCAGTATTTT	CASSQDTSGFTYTQYF
TRBD1	NA	TRBJ1-1	TRBV28	TGTGCCAGCAGTATCCCGACAGGGAGGACTGAAGCTTTCTTT	CASSIPTGRTEAFF
NA	NA	TRBJ1-1	TRBV4-3	TGCGCCAGCAGCCAAGAGCCCGGTGGGGCAGTCACTGAAGCTTTCTTT	CASSQEPGGAVTEAFF
TRBD2	NA	TRBJ2-7	TRBV5-1	TGCGCCAGCAGTAGGACTAGCGGGGAATACGAGCAGTACTTC	CASSRTSGEYEQYF
NA	NA	TRBJ2-1	TRBV7-6	TGTGCCGGCGGTGGGGAGTTGGGCAATGAGCAGTTCTTC	CAGGGELGNEQFF
NA	few	TRBJ2-2	TRBV7-3	TGTGCCAGCAGCAAAGGATGGAGCGGGGAGCTGTTTTTT	CASSKGWSGELFF
NA	NA	TRBJ1-5	TRBV30	TGTGCCTGGAGCAGGGCACGCAATCAGCCCCAGCATTTT	CAWSRARNQPQHF
NA	NA	TRBJ2-1	TRBV7-8	TGTGCCAGCAGTCGCCCGCGGTGGTTGGTAAATGAGCAGTTCTTC	CASSRPRWLVNEQFF
TRBD2	few	TRBJ2-3	TRBV9	TGTGCCAGCAGCGAACTGTCTAGCGGAGTGCCCACAGATACGCAGTATTTT	CASSELSSGVPTDTQYF
NA	NA	TRBJ2-7	TRBV9	TGTGCCAGCAGCCCTAGCACAAGCGGCGGGGAGCAGTACTTC	CASSPSTSGGEQYF
TRBD2	once	TRBJ2-7	TRBV10-1	TGCGCCAGCAGTGAGTCCGGGACTAGCGGCGCCTACGAGCAGTACTTC	CASSESGTSGAYEQYF
NA	NA	TRBJ1-1	TRBV29-1	TGCAGCGTTGCGTGGAGAAACACTGAAGCTTTCTTT	CSVAWRNTEAFF
NA	once	TRBJ2-7	TRBV4-1	TGCGCCAGCAGTTACGACATGGGAGCCCTTTCCTACGAGCAGTACTTC	CASSYDMGALSYEQYF
NA	NA	TRBJ2-4	TRBV7-2	TGTGCCAGCAGCCCGAGCCCAACAGGAGCCAAAAACATTCAGTACTTC	CASSPSPTGAKNIQYF
NA	NA	TRBJ2-1	TRBV7-6	TGTGCCAGCAGCTTTGGTCGCGTCAATGAGCAGTTCTTC	CASSFGRVNEQFF
NA	NA	TRBJ1-2	TRBV30	TGTGCCTGGACGACAGTACAAGGGGATGGCTACACCTTC	CAWTTVQGDGYTF
TRBD2	NA	TRBJ2-1	TRBV2	TGTGCCAGCGGAGTCTCCCATAGCGGGAGCGAAGATGAGCAGTTCTTC	CASGVSHSGSEDEQFF
TRBD1	NA	TRBJ2-7	TRBV10-3	TGTGCCATCAGTGAGTCGGTAGGGGGCCACTACGAGCAGTACTTC	CAISESVGGHYEQYF
NA	NA	TRBJ1-2	TRBV28	TGTGCCAGCAGTTGGGGGACAAACTATGGCTACACCTTC	CASSWGTNYGYTF
NA	NA	TRBJ2-1	TRBV28	TGTGCCAGCAGTTCGCGGGACTTCCCCACCGGTCACAATGAGCAGTTCTTC	CASSSRDFPTGHNEQFF
NA	NA	TRBJ1-2	TRBV27	TGTGCCAGCAGTTTAACAGCTAACTATGGCTACACCTTC	CASSLTANYGYTF
TRBD1	NA	TRBJ2-7	TRBV5-1	TGCGCCAGCAGCGGAAGACAGGGAGCCTACGAGCAGTACTTC	CASSGRQGAYEQYF
TRBD2	NA	TRBJ2-5	TRBV6-5	TGTGCCAGCAGGGCCTGGACTAGCGGGAGGGGAACCCAGTACTTC	CASRAWTSGRGTQYF
NA	NA	TRBJ2-6	TRBV2	TGTGCCAGCACCCAAACGGGCTCTGGGGCCAACGTCCTGACTTTC	CASTQTGSGANVLTF
NA	NA	TRBJ2-1	TRBV5-4	TGTGCCAGCAGCCTCTGGAGCGAAGGTGAGCAGTTCTTC	CASSLWSEGEQFF
NA	NA	TRBJ2-7	TRBV6-1	TGTGCCAGCAGTGAAGAGGTGGGATTGGGGGGATCTAATCGTTTC	CASSEEVGLGGSNRF
NA	NA	TRBJ2-3	TRBV27	TGTGCCAGCAGTCCGGACTGGGATACGCAGTATTTT	CASSPDWDTQYF
NA	NA	TRBJ2-3	TRBV9	TGTGCCAGCAGCGTAGGACTCCACACAGATACGCAGTATTTT	CASSVGLHTDTQYF
TRBD1	NA	TRBJ2-2	TRBV27	TGTGCCAGCAGTTTATCGGGACAGGGGGCGGCCGGGGAGCTGTTTTTT	CASSLSGQGAAGELFF
NA	NA	TRBJ2-1	TRBV19	TGTGCCAGTAGTAGCTCGTCAGGGGCTCTAAATGAGCAGTTCTTC	CASSSSSGALNEQFF
TRBD1	NA	TRBJ2-5	TRBV28	TGTGCCAGCAGTTTTTTGGGACAGGGGGCTGAGACCCAGTACTTC	CASSFLGQGAETQYF
TRBD1	NA	TRBJ2-7	TRBV2	TGTGCCAGCAGGGATGGACAGGGAGCCTACGAGCAGTACTTC	CASRDGQGAYEQYF
TRBD2	NA	TRBJ2-3	TRBV4-3	TGCGCCAGCAGCCATAAGGAACCGAGCGGGAGCCGGTACACAGATACGCAGTATTTT	CASSHKEPSGSRYTDTQYF
TRBD1	NA	TRBJ1-5	TRBV19	TGTGCCAGTTCCGCAGCGGCACAGGGGGTCACACTTACCGATCAGCCCCAGCATTTT	CASSAAAQGVTLTDQPQHF
NA	NA	TRBJ2-2	TRBV11-2	TGTGCCAGCAGCTTAATCCGGGGTCGGCGGGAGCTGTTTTTT	CASSLIRGRRELFF
NA	NA	TRBJ2-5	TRBV19	TGTGCCAGTAGTATTCCGGGCCAGGGAGAGACCCAGTACTTC	CASSIPGQGETQYF
TRBD1	NA	TRBJ1-4	TRBV19	TGTGCCAGGGCCGGGACAGGAGATGAAAAACTGTTTTTT	CARAGTGDEKLFF
NA	NA	TRBJ2-7	TRBV28	TGTGCCAGCGTCGGACAGAACCGTTACGAGCAGTACTTC	CASVGQNRYEQYF
NA	few	TRBJ1-5	TRBV28	TGTGCCAGCAGTCCCCGGGGGGATCAGCCCCAGCATTTT	CASSPRGDQPQHF